The 21 T cell receptor beta chains in this list originate from one sample, sequenced in a study of blood T cell repertoires in COVID-19. The table came from immunoSEQ multiplex PCR; TCRdb's copy has only in-frame clones and leaves some out. The profile shows 430,000 or so clones, over 85% of them singletons. The specimen was peripheral blood. The receptors come from a man between 18 and 29 years old with COVID-19, enrolled during active disease.

The rearrangement joins TRBV6-5 to TRBJ1-1; TRBD1 might be the D (6 bases). This CDR3 has 11 residues. Germline V gene data show CDR1 as MNHEY and CDR2 as SVGAGI. Trimming removed 5 bases from V and 11 bases from J, with 12 bases in between. In nucleotides, the CDR3 is TGTGCCAGCAGTCGGGGGGCATCGGCTTTCTTT. Encoded protein: CASSRGASAFF.

This chain joins TRBV5-1 and TRBJ2-3, with 8 bases lining up with TRBD1. CDR1 is SGHRS, CDR2 YFSETQ, per germline. The CDR3 has 15 amino acids. V was pared by 5 bases and J by 2 bases, with 7 bases of the junction left unmatched. The CDR3 loop reads CASSLQGAFTDTQYF. The CDR3 DNA reads TGCGCCAGCAGTCTGCAGGGGGCTTTCACAGATACGCAGTATTTT.

This clone was observed once. The rearrangement uses TRBV9 and TRBJ2-6, with D possibly being TRBD2 (5 bases). V was shortened by 0 bases and J by 8 bases, with 9 bases between the two germline ends. CDR1 and CDR2 from the germline V gene are SGDLS and YYNGEE. The CDR3 extends over 14 amino acids. Here the CDR3 reads CASSVGRRSNVLTF. CDR3 nucleotide sequence: TGTGCCAGCAGCGTAGGGAGGAGGTCCAACGTCCTGACTTTC.

V and J are TRBV9 and TRBJ2-7, with D possibly TRBD2 on 5 matching bases. The V end was cut by 4 bases, the J end by 6 bases, with 20 bases between. The germline CDR1 and CDR2 sequences are SGDLS and YYNGEE. The CDR3 spans 15 residues. CDR3 sequence: CASSPGATRSGEQYF. DNA of the CDR3: TGTGCCAGCAGCCCAGGAGCTACTAGGTCGGGCGAGCAGTACTTC.

The rearrangement joins TRBV5-1 to TRBJ2-3; 12 bases match TRBD2. The CDR3 runs 16 residues. With 4 bases clipped from V and 6 bases from J, the junction kept 9 bases outside the gene matches. Looked up from germline, CDR1 is SGHRS and CDR2 is YFSETQ. CDR3 DNA: TGCGCCAGCAGCGTGAACCTAGCGGGGGGGCCTGATACGCAGTATTTT. As protein: CASSVNLAGGPDTQYF.

Here the CDR3 reads CASSRDSPYGYTF. Here the CDR3 DNA reads TGTGCCAGCAGCAGGGACAGCCCCTATGGCTACACCTTC. The chain combines TRBV5-4 with TRBJ1-2; 7 nucleotides match TRBD1. The length of the CDR3 is 13 residues. CDR1 and CDR2 from the germline V gene are SGHNT and YYREEE (reference sequence). Trimming at V came to 4 bases and at J to 4 bases, leaving 4 bases not matched to a gene.

This chain joins TRBV2 and TRBJ2-5, with D perhaps TRBD2 (5 bases). CDR3 length equals 14 residues. CDR1 and CDR2 (germline): SNHLY, FYNNEI. The ends were cut back, 1 base at V and 1 base at J, with 7 bases in the middle. The CDR3 bases are TGTGCCAGCAGTGAAGGGCTAGCCCAAGAGACCCAGTACTTC. The encoded protein is CASSEGLAQETQYF.

This clone was observed at least ten times. V usage is TRBV6-5 and J usage is TRBJ2-6; 10 bases fit TRBD1. This CDR3 region has 13 residues. Germline V lookup: CDR1 MNHEY, CDR2 SVGAGI. Germline trimming cut 8 bases from V and 9 bases from J; bases unmatched to any gene: 4. The CDR3 here is CASRTGGGNVLTF. The DNA for the CDR3 is TGTGCCAGCCGGACAGGGGGTGGCAACGTCCTGACTTTC.

The chain couples TRBV5-4 to TRBJ2-7; 7 nucleotides match TRBD2. The CDR3 totals 14 residues. Trimming took 3 bases from V and 5 from J; bases not matched to a gene: 8. Looked up from germline, CDR1 is SGHNT and CDR2 is YYREEE (reference sequence). DNA of the CDR3: TGTGCCAGCAGCTCTTTTGCGGGAGTCAACGAGCAGTACTTC. The encoded protein is CASSSFAGVNEQYF.

This clone appeared a single time. The chain is built from TRBV5-1 and TRBJ1-5; 8 bases match TRBD1. Germline values: CDR1 SGHRS, CDR2 YFSETQ. V shed 8 bases and J 0 bases; nucleotides not matched to a gene: 4. The CDR3 sequence is 14 residues long. CDR3 loop: CARGTGYSNQPQHF. The CDR3 region has the DNA TGCGCCAGAGGGACAGGTTATAGCAATCAGCCCCAGCATTTT. The whole variable domain, filled in from reference TRBV5-1 and TRBJ1-5, reads KAGVTQTPRYLIKTRGQQVTLSCSPISGHRSVSWYQQTPGQGLQFLFEYFSETQRNKGNFPGRFSGRQFSNSRSEMNVSTLELGDSALYLCARGTGYSNQPQHFGDGTRLSIL.

V is TRBV30 and J is TRBJ2-2, with TRBD1 identical over 7 bases. V shed 1 base and J 3 bases; nucleotides not matched to a gene: 8. From germline, CDR1 is GTSNPN and CDR2 SVGIG (reference sequence). The CDR3 totals 16 residues. In DNA, the CDR3 is TGTGCCTGGAGTGAACAAGGGACAGCTTACACCGGGGAGCTGTTTTTT. Its translation: CAWSEQGTAYTGELFF.

J is TRBJ2-7 and V is TRBV11-3, with 10 bases fitting TRBD2. Germline-derived CDR1 and CDR2 are SGHNT and YENEEA. The CDR3 sequence is 15 residues long. Trimming removed 4 bases from V and 3 bases from J; junction bases left unmatched: 6. CDR3 region: CASSSSRLAGYEQYF. The CDR3 DNA reads as TGTGCCAGCAGCTCCTCTCGACTAGCGGGCTACGAGCAGTACTTC.

In this sample, this clone turned up once. DNA of the CDR3: TGTGCCAGCAGTTTATATGTGCAGGGGGCGATTTTCGAGCAGTACTTC. Translating gives CASSLYVQGAIFEQYF. The V and J genes are TRBV27 and TRBJ2-7, with 8 bases matching TRBD1. Trimming cost V 1 base and J 6 bases; bases outside gene matches: 11. In germline, CDR1 is MNHEY, CDR2 SMNVEV (reference sequence). This CDR3 comprises 16 residues.

The V gene is TRBV18, the J gene TRBJ2-3; 8 bases are shared with TRBD1. The CDR3 contains 16 residues. Germline CDR1 KGHSH, CDR2 LQKENI. V gave up 1 base and J gave up 1 base; unmatched junction bases: 4. CDR3 in amino acids: CASSPLGGQGTDTQYF. The DNA for the CDR3 is TGTGCCAGCTCACCACTTGGGGGACAGGGCACAGATACGCAGTATTTT.

V is TRBV12-3 or TRBV12-4 and J is TRBJ1-2; D is perhaps TRBD1 (5 bases). V dropped 6 bases and J dropped 7 bases, with 15 bases sitting between them. CDR3 length: 13 residues. CDR3 bases: TGTGCCAGCAGCGCGGACACCTCCCGTGGCTACACCTTC. Residues: CASSADTSRGYTF.

This chain connects TRBV14 to TRBJ2-7; 7 positions agree with TRBD1. The J segment lost 2 bases and the V segment lost 3 bases, leaving 7 bases of the junction unmatched. CDR3 length: 15 residues. CDR1 and CDR2 from the germline V gene are SGHDN and FVKESK. CDR3 sequence reads: CASSHSDRAAYEQYF. CDR3 nucleotides: TGTGCCAGCAGCCATTCTGACAGGGCAGCCTACGAGCAGTACTTC.

The chain links TRBV9 to TRBJ1-2, with D uncertain. The CDR3 runs to 16 residues. CDR1 and CDR2 (germline): SGDLS, YYNGEE. V lost 4 bases and J 1 base, leaving 17 bases between the germline ends. In DNA form, the CDR3 reads TGTGCCAGCAGCCCCGAGTGGCGAGCGGGTAACTATGGCTACACCTTC. It specifies CASSPEWRAGNYGYTF.

The chain has TRBV2 and TRBJ1-5; possible D gene TRBD1, 6 bases. This CDR3 region has 14 residues. V dropped 6 bases and J dropped 3 bases, with 12 bases sitting between them. CDR1 and CDR2 (germline): SNHLY, FYNNEI. The CDR3 DNA follows: TGTGCCAGCAGAATCGGGACAACCAATCAGCCCCAGCATTTT. Translation gives CASRIGTTNQPQHF.

V and J are TRBV11-3 and TRBJ2-1; 9 bases agree with TRBD2. The germline V gene encodes CDR1 SGHNT and CDR2 YENEEA. The CDR3 runs to 16 residues. The J segment lost 9 bases and the V segment lost 3 bases, leaving 12 bases of the junction unmatched. In DNA form, the CDR3 reads TGTGCCAGCAGCTTGCAAGCGGGAGGCGCTGGCGGTGAGCAGTTCTTC. It encodes CASSLQAGGAGGEQFF.

The gene calls are TRBV21-1 and TRBJ2-1; TRBD2 is taken as the D call from the table, unchecked against the DNA. TRBV21-1 is designated a pseudogene. CDR3 length: 13 residues. The CDR3 reads CASRGGSGSEQFF. CDR3 DNA sequence: TGTGCCAGTCGAGGCGGGAGCGGGAGTGAGCAGTTCTTC.

The genes are TRBV2 and TRBJ1-2; D unresolved. The ends were cut back, 7 bases at V and 8 bases at J, with 17 bases in the middle. This CDR3 is built from 13 residues. Germline V lookup: CDR1 SNHLY, CDR2 FYNNEI. The DNA of the CDR3 is TGTGCCAGCACCCCGAGTGAGCGAGGGGGCTACACCTTC. It translates to CASTPSERGGYTF.